These 29 T cell receptor beta chains came from one sample sequenced in a study of cytomegalovirus exposure and HLA in healthy donors (dated by TCRdb to 2017 to 2019). Library generation was performed with the immunoSEQ multiplex PCR assay. The multiplex PCR relied on a mix of 60 forward primers for TCR Vbeta segments and 13 reverse primers for TCR Jbeta segments. The table comes from immuneACCESS by way of TCRdb, which keeps in-frame sequences with V and J called. Part of the clones is missing from these tables; in studies checked, under half for an unresolved V gene and the rest for unknown reasons. Across this sample there are 150,000 to 200,000 clones, with over 65% seen only once. The ten largest account for approximately 3.1% of the sample. The sequenced sample consisted of PBMCs. These receptors came from a woman aged 40 to 50 in good health and CMV-seronegative.

The V gene is TRBV4-1, the J gene TRBJ1-1; no firm D call. CDR3 size: 13 residues. Germline V gives CDR1 MGHRA, CDR2 YSYEKL. V was cut by 3 bases and J by 7 bases, with 12 bases left in between. DNA of the CDR3: TGCGCCAGCAGCCAGACGGGGAATAATGAAGCTTTCTTT. Residues: CASSQTGNNEAFF.

The chain has TRBV27 and TRBJ1-6, with D possibly TRBD1 on 6 matching bases. The V end lost 3 bases, the J end lost 5 bases, and 11 bases lay between the germline ends. The V gene's germline CDR1 is MNHEY and CDR2 SMNVEV (reference sequence). The CDR3 consists of 15 residues. CDR3 nucleotide sequence: TGTGCCAGCAGTTTGAATGGGGGCGATAATTCACCCCTCCACTTT. Its protein is CASSLNGGDNSPLHF.

This chain joins TRBV5-8 and TRBJ2-1, with TRBD2 matching 11 bases. Germline V lookup: CDR1 SGHTS, CDR2 YDEGEE. V shed 0 bases, J shed 8 bases, and the junction held 10 bases outside the gene matches. CDR3 length equals 17 residues. CDR3 residues: CASSLEGLAATSYEQFF. The CDR3 DNA sequence: TGTGCCAGCAGCTTGGAGGGACTAGCGGCCACCTCGTATGAGCAGTTCTTC.

The rearrangement links TRBV19 to TRBJ1-5; 12 nucleotides agree with TRBD1. Trimming at V came to 6 bases and at J to 0 bases, leaving 12 bases not matched to a gene. This CDR3 region has 19 residues. The V gene's germline CDR1 is LNHDA and CDR2 SQIVND (reference sequence). CDR3 DNA: TGTGCCAGTAGCGTGCCAGTGGGACAGGGGGCCTATAGCAATCAGCCCCAGCATTTT. Translated: CASSVPVGQGAYSNQPQHF.

This clone was seen a few times. The rearrangement links TRBV9 to TRBJ1-4; the D is unclear. The V gene's germline CDR1 is SGDLS and CDR2 YYNGEE. Trimming shortened V by 3 bases and J by 2 bases, and 8 bases separated the two germline ends. The CDR3 runs 14 residues. This chain's CDR3 is CASSGELTNEKLFF. The CDR3 DNA reads as TGTGCCAGCAGCGGAGAGTTGACTAATGAAAAACTGTTTTTT.

The chain couples TRBV5-1 to TRBJ2-1; TRBD2 agrees at 8 bases. V lost 4 bases and J lost 5; bases outside the gene matches: 5. Germline V CDR1 and CDR2: SGHRS, YFSETQ. The CDR3 length is 14 residues. Here the CDR3 DNA reads TGCGCCAGCAGCCGTAGCGGGGTCGACAATGAGCAGTTCTTC. Translating it yields CASSRSGVDNEQFF.

The chain links TRBV19 to TRBJ1-5; D call uncertain. The CDR3 extends over 16 amino acids. V was pared by 6 bases and J by 7 bases, with 22 bases between. CDR1 LNHDA and CDR2 SQIVND come from the germline V gene (reference sequence). The CDR3 DNA reads as TGTGCCAGTAGATCTTCCTCGGGAAGGATAGGCCAGCCCCAGCATTTT. This translates into CASRSSSGRIGQPQHF. Together with reference TRBV19 and TRBJ1-5, the CDR3 gives the full variable domain: DGGITQSPKYLFRKEGQNVTLSCEQNLNHDAMYWYRQDPGQGLRLIYYSQIVNDFQKGDIAEGYSVSREKKESFPLTVTSAQKNPTAFYLCASRSSSGRIGQPQHFGDGTRLSIL.

The genes are TRBV2 and TRBJ1-5; D is unclear. Trimming stripped 6 bases from V and 4 bases from J, with 28 bases between. Germline V gene sequence: CDR1 SNHLY, CDR2 FYNNEI. The CDR3 runs 19 residues. CDR3 bases: TGTGCCAGCAGCAACGCGGGTGGCCGCCGGCCCGTCAGTAATCAGCCCCAGCATTTT. Translation gives CASSNAGGRRPVSNQPQHF.

The rearrangement joins TRBV27 to TRBJ1-1; 10 bases line up with TRBD1. Germline lookup yields CDR1 MNHEY and CDR2 SMNVEV (reference sequence). The CDR3 spans 17 residues. V gave up 6 bases and J gave up 0 bases; unmatched junction bases: 10. DNA for the CDR3: TGTGCCAGCAGAGAACAGGACAGGGGGACCTTGAACACTGAAGCTTTCTTT. Translation: CASREQDRGTLNTEAFF.

The rearrangement uses TRBV10-3 and TRBJ2-3, with 9 nucleotides matching TRBD1. The CDR3 consists of 15 residues. The ends lost 4 bases at V and 4 bases at J; junction bases unmatched: 6. The V gene's germline CDR1 is ENHRY and CDR2 SYGVKD. The CDR3 is CAISGQGGVADTQYF. The CDR3 DNA reads as TGTGCCATCAGTGGACAGGGGGGAGTCGCAGATACGCAGTATTTT.

The chain links TRBV5-6 to TRBJ1-5; 7 positions match TRBD1. V shed 0 bases, J shed 5 bases, and the junction held 11 bases outside the gene matches. Germline lookup yields CDR1 SGHDT and CDR2 YYEEEE. The CDR3 contains 17 residues. CDR3 region: CASSLGMTGLTDQPQHF. DNA of the CDR3: TGTGCCAGCAGCTTGGGAATGACAGGGTTGACCGATCAGCCCCAGCATTTT. Filled out from reference TRBV5-6 and TRBJ1-5, the complete variable domain reads DAGVTQSPTHLIKTRGQQVTLRCSPKSGHDTVSWYQQALGQGPQFIFQYYEEEERQRGNFPDRFSGHQFPNYSSELNVNALLLGDSALYLCASSLGMTGLTDQPQHFGDGTRLSIL.

This clone was detected only once. Here the CDR3 reads CASSQALLNTGELFF. CDR3 DNA sequence: TGTGCCAGCAGCCAAGCACTCCTTAACACCGGGGAGCTGTTTTTT. V and J are TRBV14 and TRBJ2-2, with D unresolved. The CDR3 runs to 15 residues. Deletions cut 1 base from V and 2 bases from J, with 8 bases between. CDR1 is SGHDN, CDR2 FVKESK, per germline.

This rearrangement joins TRBV27 to TRBJ1-1; D remains unclear. The CDR3 is made up of 16 amino acids. Per germline, CDR1 MNHEY and CDR2 SMNVEV (reference sequence). Trimming took 7 bases from V and 0 from J, leaving 18 bases between them. CDR3 DNA: TGTGCCAGCAATACCTTTATCGGACTGATGAACACTGAAGCTTTCTTT. The encoded protein is CASNTFIGLMNTEAFF.

The chain joins TRBV28 to TRBJ1-1; D remains ambiguous. Trimming shortened V by 3 bases and J by 3 bases, and 8 bases separated the two germline ends. The length of the CDR3 is 13 residues. The germline V gene has CDR1 MDHEN and CDR2 SYDVKM. CDR3 region: CASSFEGYTEAFF. The CDR3 DNA reads as TGTGCCAGCAGTTTTGAGGGATACACTGAAGCTTTCTTT.

The chain joins TRBV30 to TRBJ1-3; D call uncertain. The CDR3 runs 10 residues. V gave up 7 bases and J gave up 4 bases, with 5 bases separating them. Looked up from germline, CDR1 is GTSNPN and CDR2 is SVGIG (reference sequence). The CDR3 protein is CAYSGNTIYF. The CDR3 DNA follows: TGTGCCTACTCGGGAAACACCATATATTTT.

V usage is TRBV14 and J usage is TRBJ2-2, with 8 bases aligning to TRBD2. In germline, CDR1 is SGHDN, CDR2 FVKESK. Unmatched junction bases numbered 14, after V lost 4 bases and J lost 4 bases. The CDR3 is 18 residues long. CDR3 nucleotides: TGTGCCAGCAGCCCCCCTTCGTCCGCGGGGGGTATCACCGGGGAGCTGTTTTTT. It codes for CASSPPSSAGGITGELFF.

The rearrangement links TRBV5-1 to TRBJ2-3; possible D gene TRBD2, 5 bases. Germline lookup yields CDR1 SGHRS and CDR2 YFSETQ. This CDR3 is 15 amino acids long. The V and J ends lost 1 base and 2 bases respectively, with 11 bases between them. CDR3: CASSLSDFLTDTQYF. DNA for the CDR3: TGCGCCAGCAGCTTGTCGGACTTCCTCACAGATACGCAGTATTTT.

This clone was observed a single time. This chain connects TRBV23-1 to TRBJ2-3, with 9 bases fitting TRBD2. TRBV23-1 qualifies as an ORF whose function is uncertain. There are 15 residues in the CDR3. V lost 4 bases to trimming and J lost 5 bases; unmatched junction nucleotides: 7. In nucleotides, the CDR3 is TGCGCCAGCAGTCGGGGCGGGGGGGCGGTAGATACGCAGTATTTT. It specifies CASSRGGGAVDTQYF.

The genes are TRBV10-3 and TRBJ2-5, with 8 bases aligning to TRBD1. The CDR3 spans 14 residues. J was trimmed by 3 bases and V by 7 bases; bases with no gene match: 7. Germline CDR1 is ENHRY and CDR2 is SYGVKD. CDR3 DNA sequence: TGTGCCATCAAAGCCGACAGGGGAGAAGAGACCCAGTACTTC. The encoded protein is CAIKADRGEETQYF.

The chain recombines TRBV7-6 with TRBJ1-5; D gene ambiguous. Germline CDR1 SGHVS, CDR2 FNYEAQ. The V end was cut by 5 bases, the J end by 7 bases, with 12 bases between. This CDR3 comprises 13 residues. The chain's CDR3 is CASSRGFGQPQHF. As DNA, the CDR3 is TGTGCCAGCAGCCGGGGATTTGGGCAGCCCCAGCATTTT. Complete variable domain (other parts from reference TRBV7-6 and TRBJ1-5): GAGVSQSPRYKVTKRGQDVALRCDPISGHVSLYWYRQALGQGPEFLTYFNYEAQQDKSGLPNDRFSAERPEGSISTLTIQRTEQRDSAMYRCASSRGFGQPQHFGDGTRLSIL.

V and J are TRBV5-4 and TRBJ1-5; D uncertain. V was trimmed by 4 bases and J by 6 bases, leaving 8 bases between them. Germline values: CDR1 SGHNT, CDR2 YYREEE (reference sequence). The CDR3 is 12 amino acids. The CDR3 loop is CASSQEGQPQHF. The CDR3, as DNA: TGTGCCAGCAGCCAGGAGGGTCAGCCCCAGCATTTT.

The chain joins TRBV23-1 to TRBJ1-5; D possibly corresponds to TRBD1 (5 bases). TRBV23-1 qualifies as an ORF whose function is uncertain. The length of the CDR3 is 15 residues. Trimming took 3 bases from V and 0 from J, leaving 9 bases between them. CDR3: CASSHPGRSNQPQHF. As DNA, the CDR3 is TGCGCCAGCAGTCATCCAGGGCGTAGCAATCAGCCCCAGCATTTT.

The CDR3 sequence: CASSLQGVADTQYF. CDR3 coding DNA: TGCGCCAGCAGCTTGCAGGGGGTCGCAGATACGCAGTATTTT. This chain joins TRBV5-1 and TRBJ2-3, with 7 bases identical to TRBD1. V dropped 1 base and J dropped 4; count of bases not matched to a gene: 3. The germline gives CDR1 SGHRS, CDR2 YFSETQ. The CDR3 loop spans 14 amino acids. Together with reference TRBV5-1 and TRBJ2-3, the CDR3 gives the full variable domain: KAGVTQTPRYLIKTRGQQVTLSCSPISGHRSVSWYQQTPGQGLQFLFEYFSETQRNKGNFPGRFSGRQFSNSRSEMNVSTLELGDSALYLCASSLQGVADTQYFGPGTRLTVL.

This clone has only a few counts. V usage is TRBV5-6 and J usage is TRBJ1-2; D is unresolved. CDR3 size: 14 residues. Per germline, CDR1 SGHDT and CDR2 YYEEEE. V was pared by 2 bases and J by 7 bases, with 15 bases between. For the CDR3, the DNA is TGTGCCAGCAGCTTCACTGCTCCCCGATCTGGCTACACCTTC. It is translated as CASSFTAPRSGYTF. Together with reference TRBV5-6 and TRBJ1-2, the CDR3 gives the full variable domain: DAGVTQSPTHLIKTRGQQVTLRCSPKSGHDTVSWYQQALGQGPQFIFQYYEEEERQRGNFPDRFSGHQFPNYSSELNVNALLLGDSALYLCASSFTAPRSGYTFGSGTRLTVV.

J is TRBJ2-5 and V is TRBV4-2, with TRBD2 identical over 13 bases. The CDR3 is made up of 16 amino acids. V gave up 0 bases and J gave up 5 bases; unmatched junction bases: 3. The V gene's germline CDR1 is LGHNA and CDR2 YNFKEQ. In DNA, the CDR3 is TGTGCCAGCAGCCAAGAACTAGCGGGGGGGCTGGAGACCCAGTACTTC. This gives the protein CASSQELAGGLETQYF.

The rearrangement links TRBV7-9 to TRBJ1-5; D may be TRBD1 (6 bases). This CDR3 has 16 residues. The ends were cut back, 5 bases at V and 1 base at J, with 15 bases in the middle. Looked up from germline, CDR1 is SEHNR and CDR2 is FQNEAQ (reference sequence). The CDR3 region is CASSRGGAGSNQPQHF. The CDR3 coding sequence is TGTGCCAGCAGCCGCGGGGGGGCTGGGAGCAATCAGCCCCAGCATTTT.

This clone is a singleton in its sample. The rearrangement uses TRBV7-2 and TRBJ1-2, with D possibly TRBD1 on 6 matching bases. The germline V gene has CDR1 SGHTA and CDR2 FQGNSA. V shed 5 bases and J shed 4 bases, with 14 bases lying between them. The CDR3 sequence is 14 residues long. The CDR3 bases are TGTGCCAGCAGCCCTTGGACAGCCTCCTATGGCTACACCTTC. Protein: CASSPWTASYGYTF.

The chain has TRBV5-6 and TRBJ1-6; D may be TRBD1 (6 bases). Trimming cost V 4 bases and J 7 bases, with 12 bases left between them. The CDR3 covers 14 residues. CDR1 is SGHDT, CDR2 YYEEEE, per germline. CDR3 bases: TGTGCCAGCAGCAGGAAGGGGACAAATTCACCCCTCCACTTT. Translated, it gives CASSRKGTNSPLHF.

The gene calls are TRBV6-5 and TRBJ1-1; unclear D gene. Germline CDR1 is MNHEY and CDR2 is SVGAGI. This CDR3 spans 14 amino acids. Trimming took off 5 bases at V and 0 bases at J, with 10 bases between the two ends. The CDR3: CASSEGTVNTEAFF. In nucleotides, the CDR3 is TGTGCCAGCAGTGAAGGTACAGTGAACACTGAAGCTTTCTTT.